The next 20 T cell receptor beta chains were all read from a single sample in a study of CD8 T cells in Susac syndrome. Roughly 0.45 to 1 ug RNA was reverse transcribed with random hexamers. TCRdb re-derived calls from the immunoSEQ multiplex PCR reads in MiXCR, one entry per CDR3 protein. The table shows fewer than 250,000 distinct CDR3 sequences, with 92% occurring only once. Sequenced sample: CD8+ T cells from PBMCs. The receptors derive from a human donor with multiple sclerosis.

This chain uses TRBV29-1 with TRBJ2-2, with 7 bases matching TRBD2. The V and J ends lost 4 bases and 0 bases, in that order; junction bases with no gene match: 8. CDR1 SQVTM and CDR2 ANQGSEA come from the germline V gene. CDR3 length equals 16 residues. This CDR3 is CSVVLADNANTGELFF. CDR3 bases: TGCAGCGTTGTTCTAGCGGACAACGCGAACACCGGGGAGCTGTTTTTT.

The chain employs TRBV20-1 and TRBJ1-2, with TRBD1 identical over 8 bases. V lost 0 bases and J lost 2; bases outside the gene matches: 5. CDR3 length: 15 residues. Germline loops: CDR1 DFQATT, CDR2 SNEGSKA (reference sequence). The CDR3 here is CSAREPGGKNYGYTF. For the CDR3, the DNA is TGCAGTGCTAGAGAGCCAGGGGGCAAAAACTATGGCTACACCTTC.

The rearrangement links TRBV19 to TRBJ2-7, with 7 bases lining up with TRBD1. Trimming cost V 6 bases and J 3 bases; bases outside gene matches: 11. The CDR3 spans 15 residues. Germline V lookup: CDR1 LNHDA, CDR2 SQIVND (reference sequence). CDR3 bases: TGTGCCAGTAGAAAACGGGACAGCTTAAACTACGAGCAGTACTTC. Translated: CASRKRDSLNYEQYF.

The chain links TRBV5-4 to TRBJ1-2, with D maybe TRBD1 (5 bases). Germline V lookup: CDR1 SGHNT, CDR2 YYREEE (reference sequence). V dropped 8 bases and J dropped 6 bases, with 17 bases sitting between them. This CDR3 region has 13 residues. The CDR3 DNA reads as TGTGCCAGTGCCCCAGGGAGGTTGGATGGCTACACCTTC. This encodes CASAPGRLDGYTF. The full variable domain, its missing parts supplied by reference TRBV5-4 and TRBJ1-2, is ETGVTQSPTHLIKTRGQQVTLRCSSQSGHNTVSWYQQALGQGPQFIFQYYREEENGRGNFPPRFSGLQFPNYSSELNVNALELDDSALYLCASAPGRLDGYTFGSGTRLTVV.

The rearrangement uses TRBV19 and TRBJ1-5, with D unclear. Per germline, CDR1 LNHDA and CDR2 SQIVND (reference sequence). Trimming pared 5 bases from V and 6 bases from J, leaving 14 bases between. The CDR3 is made up of 14 amino acids. Here the CDR3 DNA reads TGTGCCAGTAGTGCTGGAGACGGGGTTCAGCCCCAGCATTTT. Translating it yields CASSAGDGVQPQHF.

The chain uses TRBV13 and TRBJ2-3; tentatively, D is TRBD1 (5 bases). This CDR3 region has 14 residues. The V end was cut by 11 bases, the J end by 1 base, with 16 bases between. Germline CDR1 reads PRHDT; CDR2 reads FYEKMQ (reference sequence). The CDR3 loop reads CAASSDSRTDTQYF. The CDR3 nucleotides are TGTGCCGCTTCATCCGACAGCCGCACAGATACGCAGTATTTT.

V and J are TRBV5-4 and TRBJ1-2; D is uncertain. The CDR3 is 16 residues long. V was pared by 0 bases and J by 4 bases, with 16 bases between. Germline V gives CDR1 SGHNT, CDR2 YYREEE (reference sequence). The CDR3 reads CASSLEGGHPGYGYTF. CDR3 nucleotides: TGTGCCAGCAGCTTGGAAGGCGGCCATCCAGGCTATGGCTACACCTTC.

This sequence joins TRBV15 and TRBJ2-1, with 7 bases aligning to TRBD1. V shed 1 base, J shed 5 bases, and the junction held 5 bases outside the gene matches. This CDR3 contains 15 residues. Per germline, CDR1 LNHNV and CDR2 YYDKDF (reference sequence). The CDR3 region has the DNA TGTGCCACCAGCAGAGGATGGACAGGAGACAATGAGCAGTTCTTC. This translates into CATSRGWTGDNEQFF.

This clonotype was seen just once. V is TRBV9 and J is TRBJ2-5, with 10 bases lining up with TRBD2. This CDR3 comprises 18 residues. The germline CDR1 and CDR2 sequences are SGDLS and YYNGEE. V shed 3 bases, J shed 2 bases, and the junction held 13 bases outside the gene matches. CDR3 DNA: TGTGCCAGCAGCGATCCCCTTAGTGCTAGCGGGAGTCAAGAGACCCAGTACTTC. Encoded protein: CASSDPLSASGSQETQYF.

The chain has TRBV30 and TRBJ1-2, with TRBD1 matching 12 bases. CDR3 length: 16 residues. The germline V gene encodes CDR1 GTSNPN and CDR2 SVGIG (reference sequence). The CDR3 sequence is CGGGGQGAPFFYGYTF. CDR3 coding DNA: TGTGGCGGAGGGGGACAGGGGGCCCCTTTCTTCTATGGCTACACCTTC.

This sequence joins TRBV10-3 and TRBJ1-3, with a tentative D call TRBD1 (6 bases). The ends were cut back, 10 bases at V and 4 bases at J, with 8 bases in the middle. CDR3 size: 11 residues. Per germline, CDR1 ENHRY and CDR2 SYGVKD. The CDR3 loop is CATGTGNTIYF. The DNA of the CDR3 is TGTGCCACCGGGACAGGAAACACCATATATTTT.

This clonotype was seen only once. This chain joins TRBV27 and TRBJ1-2; D is undetermined. The CDR3 length is 13 residues. Trimming stripped 3 bases from V and 4 bases from J, with 9 bases between. CDR1 and CDR2 (germline): MNHEY, SMNVEV (reference sequence). The CDR3 bases are TGTGCCAGCAGTTTCAGGTGGGGCTATGGCTACACCTTC. It encodes CASSFRWGYGYTF.

V usage is TRBV12-3 or TRBV12-4 and J usage is TRBJ2-1; TRBD1 matches 9 bases. J gave up 7 bases and V 5 bases, and 6 bases lay outside the gene matches. CDR3 length: 14 residues. The CDR3 DNA is TGTGCCAGCAGTCTCCGACAGGGGGTGAATGAGCAGTTCTTC. The encoded protein is CASSLRQGVNEQFF.

The chain combines TRBV29-1 with TRBJ2-1; TRBD2 aligns across 9 bases. V lost 3 bases to trimming and J lost 6 bases; unmatched junction nucleotides: 9. CDR1 is SQVTM and CDR2 is ANQGSEA in the germline V gene. This CDR3 has 15 amino acids. In nucleotides, the CDR3 is TGCAGCGTTGAGTGGGTCGGCGGGAGGGTCAATGAGCAGTTCTTC. Its protein product is CSVEWVGGRVNEQFF.

The genes are TRBV29-1 and TRBJ2-5; D is unclear. V gave up 0 bases and J gave up 4 bases, with 24 bases separating them. The CDR3 loop spans 18 amino acids. CDR1 is SQVTM and CDR2 is ANQGSEA in the germline V gene. The CDR3 bases are TGCAGCGTTGAAGATCGGGCTGGGCCATCACCGGTTGGAGAGACCCAGTACTTC. Translation: CSVEDRAGPSPVGETQYF. Using reference TRBV29-1 and TRBJ2-5 for the parts outside the CDR3, the full variable domain is SAVISQKPSRDICQRGTSLTIQCQVDSQVTMMFWYRQQPGQSLTLIATANQGSEATYESGFVIDKFPISRPNLTFSTLTVSNMSPEDSSIYLCSVEDRAGPSPVGETQYFGPGTRLLVL.

The chain is built from TRBV6-2 or TRBV6-3 and TRBJ1-1; unclear D gene. Germline V CDR1 and CDR2: MNHEY, SVGEGT. The CDR3 is 16 amino acids. V was pared by 5 bases and J by 5 bases, with 21 bases between. DNA for the CDR3: TGTGCCAGCAGTAGCCTGGGGTACCAACGGGTTACTGAAGCTTTCTTT. It is translated as CASSSLGYQRVTEAFF.

J is TRBJ2-2 and V is TRBV27; 8 bases agree with TRBD2. Germline assignment: CDR1 MNHEY and CDR2 SMNVEV (reference sequence). Unmatched junction bases numbered 8, after V lost 5 bases and J lost 3 bases. There are 16 residues in the CDR3. The DNA of the CDR3 is TGTGCCAGCAGTCCCCGGGGACTAGGGGACACCGGGGAGCTGTTTTTT. Amino acids: CASSPRGLGDTGELFF.

This clonotype showed up just once. The chain employs TRBV18 and TRBJ2-5, with TRBD2 matching over 7 bases. The germline gives CDR1 KGHSH, CDR2 LQKENI. The CDR3 sequence is 14 residues long. V was pared by 6 bases and J by 5 bases, with 9 bases of the junction left unmatched. The CDR3 reads CASSPGRSWETQYF. CDR3 sequence (DNA): TGTGCCAGCTCTCCCGGGAGGTCTTGGGAGACCCAGTACTTC.

The V gene is TRBV5-6, the J gene TRBJ2-7; 11 nucleotides line up with TRBD2. Germline CDR1 SGHDT, CDR2 YYEEEE. The CDR3 is made up of 15 amino acids. Unmatched junction bases numbered 3, after V lost 2 bases and J lost 2 bases. CDR3 region: CASSFRLAGTYEQYF. CDR3 nucleotide sequence: TGTGCCAGCAGCTTCCGACTAGCGGGAACCTACGAGCAGTACTTC.

The chain combines TRBV9 with TRBJ2-5, with D perhaps TRBD2 (6 bases). Trimming shortened V by 3 bases and J by 2 bases, and 11 bases separated the two germline ends. CDR1 is SGDLS and CDR2 is YYNGEE in the germline V gene. The CDR3 sequence is 14 residues long. CDR3 nucleotides: TGTGCCAGCAGCGCACTCCGGGAGCAAGAGACCCAGTACTTC. Its protein is CASSALREQETQYF.